These 16 T cell receptor beta chains were all obtained from the same sample, sequenced in a study of shared clonotypes between healthy human individuals (dated by TCRdb to the early 2020s). The method was the immunoSEQ multiplex PCR assay. In TCRdb, the immuneACCESS table is reduced to in-frame sequences with V and J assigned. These tables do not hold every clone; where another copy was compared, an unresolved V gene accounts for under half, and the others remain unexplained. Across this sample there are 2,500,000 or so clones, with 92% seen only once. The ten biggest clones cover around 0.38% of the sample. Sequencing was done on a sample of naive CD4+ T cells from PBMCs. The cell subset or site label, read with the paper, signifies: CD45RA+ positively selected. These receptors originate from a man aged 18 to 30 in good health. Some clones in this sample may be carry-over from other donors' samples.

The chain has TRBV2 and TRBJ2-4; unclear D gene. Trimming left V 8 bases short and J 4 bases short, with 12 bases between. Germline loops: CDR1 SNHLY, CDR2 FYNNEI. This CDR3 contains 13 residues. The DNA of the CDR3 is TGTGCCAGCGGTGCGGAGTCAAAAAACATTCAGTACTTC. Amino acid sequence: CASGAESKNIQYF.

This chain joins TRBV9 and TRBJ2-7; 7 bases match TRBD2. V dropped 3 bases and J dropped 4; count of bases not matched to a gene: 10. The CDR3 runs 15 residues. Per germline, CDR1 SGDLS and CDR2 YYNGEE. CDR3 sequence reads: CASSAGPGGGYEQYF. Written as DNA, the CDR3 is TGTGCCAGCAGCGCGGGCCCCGGGGGAGGGTACGAGCAGTACTTC.

The chain has TRBV27 and TRBJ2-6, with D perhaps TRBD1 or TRBD2 (6 bases each). Germline V lookup: CDR1 MNHEY, CDR2 SMNVEV (reference sequence). Trimming shortened V by 2 bases and J by 4 bases, and 18 bases separated the two germline ends. CDR3 size: 18 residues. The CDR3 coding sequence is TGTGCCAGCAGTTTAAAATTGTGGGGGGCGCAAGGGGCCAACGTCCTGACTTTC. Amino acids: CASSLKLWGAQGANVLTF. The whole variable domain, filled in from reference TRBV27 and TRBJ2-6, reads EAQVTQNPRYLITVTGKKLTVTCSQNMNHEYMSWYRQDPGLGLRQIYYSMNVEVTDKGDVPEGYKVSRKEKRNFPLILESPSPNQTSLYFCASSLKLWGAQGANVLTFGAGSRLTVL.

Of note for this clone: The same CDR3 is also encoded by other DNA sequences in this sample. This sequence joins TRBV29-1 and TRBJ2-1, with D hard to call. CDR1 and CDR2 from the germline V gene are SQVTM and ANQGSEA. CDR3 length: 11 amino acids. V lost 4 bases and J 3 bases, leaving 4 bases between the germline ends. This CDR3 is CSVGDYNEQFF. As DNA, the CDR3 is TGCAGCGTTGGAGACTACAATGAGCAGTTCTTC.

As concerns this clone: A read error may produce the germline difference seen at one junction end. This chain connects TRBV9 to TRBJ2-1; maybe TRBD1 (7 bases). CDR3 size: 14 residues. Germline V gene lookup returns CDR1 SGDLS and CDR2 YYNGEE. The CDR3, as DNA: TGTGCCAGCAGCGCACGACAGGGCGGGAATGGGCAGTTCTTC. Encoded protein: CASSARQGGNGQFF.

The chain couples TRBV4-2 to TRBJ2-7, with no clear D. This CDR3 region has 16 residues. V was pared by 1 base and J by 2 bases, with 15 bases between. Germline V gene sequence: CDR1 LGHNA, CDR2 YNFKEQ. The CDR3 sequence: CASSQVIGSPAYEQYF. The CDR3 coding sequence is TGTGCCAGCAGCCAAGTCATCGGCTCCCCAGCCTACGAGCAGTACTTC.

The chain links TRBV18 to TRBJ2-2, with D perhaps matching TRBD1 (6 bases). The germline V gene encodes CDR1 KGHSH and CDR2 LQKENI. The V end was cut by 1 base, the J end by 2 bases, with 17 bases between. CDR3 length equals 18 residues. The CDR3 nucleotides are TGTGCCAGCTCACCACTGATCATGGGGGCCCTTAACACCGGGGAGCTGTTTTTT. Its translation is CASSPLIMGALNTGELFF.

The J gene is TRBJ2-4, the V gene TRBV27, with TRBD1 as a possible D gene (6 bases). This CDR3 contains 20 residues. CDR1 is MNHEY and CDR2 is SMNVEV in the germline V gene (reference sequence). Trimming shortened V by 5 bases and J by 2 bases, and 28 bases separated the two germline ends. DNA of the CDR3: TGTGCCAGCAGTCGATCGGGCGCCTTAACAGGGTTTGGAACCAAAAACATTCAGTACTTC. As protein: CASSRSGALTGFGTKNIQYF.

The chain links TRBV2 to TRBJ2-2; 11 bases are shared with TRBD2. The CDR3 length is 15 residues. The ends lost 8 bases at V and 7 bases at J; junction bases unmatched: 9. Germline lookup yields CDR1 SNHLY and CDR2 FYNNEI. This CDR3 is CASELAGAGIGELFF. The CDR3 nucleotides are TGTGCCAGCGAACTAGCGGGGGCTGGAATCGGGGAGCTGTTTTTT.

The rearrangement joins TRBV2 to TRBJ2-1, with D perhaps matching TRBD1 (6 bases). In germline, CDR1 is SNHLY, CDR2 FYNNEI. The CDR3 is 14 amino acids. The ends were cut back, 6 bases at V and 8 bases at J, with 17 bases in the middle. For the CDR3, the DNA is TGTGCCAGCAGGGAACGGACAGTCATCGATGAGCAGTTCTTC. Translated: CASRERTVIDEQFF. Full variable domain (outside the CDR3, taken from reference TRBV2 and TRBJ2-1): EPEVTQTPSHQVTQMGQEVILRCVPISNHLYFYWYRQILGQKVEFLVSFYNNEISEKSEIFDDQFSVERPDGSNFTLKIRSTKLEDSAMYFCASRERTVIDEQFFGPGTRLTVL.

The chain links TRBV18 to TRBJ1-2; tentative D call: TRBD1 (5 bases). Germline CDR1 and CDR2: KGHSH and LQKENI. Trimming pared 3 bases from V and 1 base from J, leaving 12 bases between. This CDR3 is built from 15 residues. The CDR3 DNA reads as TGTGCCAGCTCACCTACAGGCGATAATAACTATGGCTACACCTTC. It codes for CASSPTGDNNYGYTF.

This rearrangement joins TRBV5-1 to TRBJ2-2, with D tentatively TRBD1 (5 bases). V lost 5 bases and J lost 0, with 11 bases in between. The CDR3 totals 15 residues. Germline CDR1 SGHRS, CDR2 YFSETQ. CDR3 DNA: TGCGCCAGCAGATATTACAGGACGAACACCGGGGAGCTGTTTTTT. It translates to CASRYYRTNTGELFF.

The chain employs TRBV2 and TRBJ1-2; D unresolved. Germline V gene sequence: CDR1 SNHLY, CDR2 FYNNEI. V lost 8 bases and J 0 bases, leaving 13 bases between the germline ends. The CDR3 runs to 14 residues. In DNA form, the CDR3 reads TGTGCCAGCCTCAAGGGCGAATCTAACTATGGCTACACCTTC. Its translation is CASLKGESNYGYTF.

The chain couples TRBV5-4 to TRBJ2-7; D perhaps matches TRBD1 (5 bases). CDR1 and CDR2 from the germline V gene are SGHNT and YYREEE (reference sequence). Trimming stripped 4 bases from V and 5 bases from J, with 16 bases between. The CDR3 sequence is 14 residues long. CDR3 bases: TGTGCCAGCAGCCAAGCTACAGGTGGGGACGAGCAGTACTTC. This codes for CASSQATGGDEQYF.

The table lists this clone with a count of one. The genes are TRBV7-2 and TRBJ1-5, with no clear D. Per the germline V gene, CDR1 is SGHTA and CDR2 is FQGNSA. The ends were cut back, 3 bases at V and 1 base at J, with 13 bases in the middle. The length of the CDR3 is 16 residues. The CDR3 bases are TGTGCCAGCAGCTTTAGTGGTGCGGGGAGCAATCAGCCCCAGCATTTT. It is translated as CASSFSGAGSNQPQHF.

This clone has just one count. The rearrangement links TRBV4-2 to TRBJ2-7, with 8 bases that match TRBD2. V gave up 4 bases and J gave up 7 bases; unmatched junction bases: 6. This CDR3 spans 13 amino acids. Germline assignment: CDR1 LGHNA and CDR2 YNFKEQ. CDR3 nucleotides: TGTGCCAGCAGCCGCTCCGGGACTAGGGAGCAGTACTTC. Amino acid sequence: CASSRSGTREQYF.